Presented here are 20 T cell receptor beta chains from one specimen sequenced in a study of shared clonotypes between healthy human individuals. TCRdb keeps only in-frame clones here, not all; method: immunoSEQ multiplex PCR. Of roughly 2,300,000 clones detected, approximately 90% appear once; the ten largest clones hold roughly 0.34%. The sample was naive CD4+ T cells from PBMCs. Subset here: CD45RA+ positively selected. The receptors here all came from a man between 18 and 29 years old in good health. Some clones in this sample may be carry-over from other donors' samples.

The chain couples TRBV7-2 to TRBJ2-3; the D gene is possibly TRBD2 (6 bases). Trimming stripped 3 bases from V and 5 bases from J, with 18 bases between. From germline, CDR1 is SGHTA and CDR2 FQGNSA. This CDR3 has 16 residues. Written as DNA, the CDR3 is TGTGCCAGCAGCTTCGGGCGGCCTAGCGTGGTAGATACGCAGTATTTT. It specifies CASSFGRPSVVDTQYF.

The CDR3 loop reads CASSPPDRAGNTIYF. The DNA for the CDR3 is TGTGCCAGCTCACCACCGGACAGGGCTGGAAACACCATATATTTT. The V call is TRBV18, the J call TRBJ1-3; TRBD1 agrees at 8 bases. The CDR3 covers 15 residues. The V and J ends lost 0 bases and 2 bases, in that order; junction bases with no gene match: 0. The germline CDR1 and CDR2 sequences are KGHSH and LQKENI.

This chain connects TRBV7-9 to TRBJ2-7; D gene unclear. V gave up 2 bases and J gave up 5 bases, with 13 bases separating them. This CDR3 is 14 amino acids long. CDR1 is SEHNR and CDR2 is FQNEAQ in the germline V gene (reference sequence). Here the CDR3 reads CASSLPGNDNEQYF. The CDR3 bases are TGTGCCAGCAGCTTACCGGGTAACGACAACGAGCAGTACTTC.

This sequence joins TRBV10-1 and TRBJ2-3; TRBD2 agrees at 9 bases. The CDR3 has 14 amino acids. V was pared by 3 bases and J by 5 bases, with 3 bases of the junction left unmatched. Germline V CDR1 and CDR2: WNHNN, SYGVQD (reference sequence). The CDR3 loop is CASSDGSGRDTQYF. The CDR3 DNA follows: TGCGCCAGCAGTGATGGTAGCGGGAGAGATACGCAGTATTTT.

The chain couples TRBV5-3 to TRBJ1-2; 9 bases fit TRBD1. TRBV5-3 is designated an ORF whose function remains uncertain. The CDR3 spans 17 residues. Trimming took 4 bases from V and 2 from J; bases not matched to a gene: 12. CDR3 sequence: CARSPPDTGGGNYGYTF. The DNA of the CDR3 is TGTGCCAGAAGCCCACCCGATACAGGGGGCGGAAACTATGGCTACACCTTC.

The chain has TRBV7-9 and TRBJ2-3, with D possibly matching TRBD1 (6 bases). The germline V gene encodes CDR1 SEHNR and CDR2 FQNEAQ (reference sequence). Between the trimmed V and J ends, which lost 5 bases and 3 bases, there was a span of 12 bases. The CDR3 contains 14 residues. CDR3: CASSTDQGTDTQYF. CDR3 DNA sequence: TGTGCCAGCAGCACAGACCAGGGGACAGATACGCAGTATTTT.

The genes are TRBV11-3 and TRBJ2-1; 7 nucleotides align to TRBD2. V was pared by 4 bases and J by 8 bases, with 5 bases of the junction left unmatched. Germline CDR1 and CDR2: SGHNT and YENEEA. The CDR3 runs 13 residues. This chain's CDR3 is CASSSGLGDEQFF. The DNA of the CDR3 is TGTGCCAGCAGCTCCGGACTAGGCGATGAGCAGTTCTTC.

This sequence joins TRBV7-9 and TRBJ1-1; TRBD1 aligns across 8 bases. The CDR3 has 17 residues. CDR1 is SEHNR and CDR2 is FQNEAQ in the germline V gene (reference sequence). The V gene end was trimmed by 3 bases and the J gene end by 7 bases; junction bases not matched to a gene: 16. Written as DNA, the CDR3 is TGTGCCAGCAGCTTTCAGGGGGCAAACAGGATGCGTGGTGAAGCTTTCTTT. Its protein product is CASSFQGANRMRGEAFF.

V usage is TRBV6-1 and J usage is TRBJ2-4; D gene ambiguous. This CDR3 spans 17 amino acids. V was cut by 0 bases and J by 0 bases, with 12 bases left in between. The V gene's germline CDR1 is MNHNS and CDR2 SASEGT. The CDR3 DNA sequence: TGTGCCAGCAGTGAAGCGTTCAGCAGATTAGCCAAAAACATTCAGTACTTC. Its protein is CASSEAFSRLAKNIQYF.

This clone was seen once. Other DNA sequences within the sample encode an identical CDR3. The rearrangement uses TRBV7-9 and TRBJ2-3; unclear D gene. The CDR3 extends over 11 amino acids. Germline CDR1 SEHNR, CDR2 FQNEAQ (reference sequence). Trimming left V 5 bases short and J 2 bases short, with 2 bases between. The CDR3 reads CASSLTDTQYF. CDR3 DNA: TGTGCCAGCAGCCTCACAGATACGCAGTATTTT.

The chain joins TRBV10-3 to TRBJ2-3; 11 positions match TRBD2. J lost 5 bases, V lost 8 bases, and 0 bases had no gene match. The CDR3 is made up of 12 amino acids. Germline CDR1 and CDR2: ENHRY and SYGVKD. Here the CDR3 DNA reads TGTGCCATCGGGACTAGCGGAGATACGCAGTATTTT. Amino acid sequence: CAIGTSGDTQYF.

The rearrangement joins TRBV2 to TRBJ2-5; D is undetermined. V lost 5 bases and J 4 bases, leaving 11 bases between the germline ends. This CDR3 has 13 amino acids. The germline CDR1 and CDR2 sequences are SNHLY and FYNNEI. CDR3 sequence (DNA): TGTGCCAGCAGTTACCACATGGGAGAGACCCAGTACTTC. It translates to CASSYHMGETQYF.

The V and J genes are TRBV6-1 and TRBJ2-5; 10 bases map to TRBD2. Germline V CDR1 and CDR2: MNHNS, SASEGT. The V and J ends lost 8 bases and 4 bases, in that order; junction bases with no gene match: 7. The CDR3 is made up of 14 amino acids. The CDR3 DNA follows: TGTGCCAGCGGGCTAGCGGGAGTAAGAGAGACCCAGTACTTC. It encodes CASGLAGVRETQYF.

The gene calls are TRBV28 and TRBJ2-7, with 7 bases lining up with TRBD1. The CDR3 has 15 residues. J gave up 6 bases and V 5 bases, and 13 bases lay outside the gene matches. CDR1 is MDHEN, CDR2 SYDVKM, per germline. The DNA of the CDR3 is TGTGCCAGCAGTACGGGACAGCCTTCTGGGGGCGAGCAGTACTTC. This codes for CASSTGQPSGGEQYF.

The chain carries TRBV13 and TRBJ2-7; perhaps TRBD1 as D (6 bases). This CDR3 is built from 15 residues. CDR1 and CDR2 from the germline V gene are PRHDT and FYEKMQ (reference sequence). Trimming shortened V by 5 bases and J by 0 bases, and 14 bases separated the two germline ends. This CDR3 is CASSKPLRGSYEQYF. The CDR3 bases are TGTGCCAGCAGCAAACCTCTCAGGGGCTCCTACGAGCAGTACTTC.

This sequence joins TRBV19 and TRBJ1-1; 9 positions agree with TRBD1. Germline V lookup: CDR1 LNHDA, CDR2 SQIVND (reference sequence). The CDR3 spans 18 residues. V was pared by 4 bases and J by 4 bases, with 16 bases of the junction left unmatched. CDR3 loop: CASSTRIGQGPIGTEAFF. CDR3 nucleotide sequence: TGTGCCAGTAGTACCCGAATTGGACAGGGGCCCATTGGCACTGAAGCTTTCTTT.

This clone was detected once. V and J are TRBV28 and TRBJ2-1; 13 nucleotides line up with TRBD2. The CDR3 sequence is 15 residues long. Germline V gene sequence: CDR1 MDHEN, CDR2 SYDVKM. Trimming cost V 6 bases and J 3 bases; bases outside gene matches: 2. In nucleotides, the CDR3 is TGTGCCAGCAGCGGACTAGCGGGAGTCTACAATGAGCAGTTCTTC. Residues: CASSGLAGVYNEQFF.

The chain is built from TRBV7-9 and TRBJ2-7, with 13 bases fitting TRBD2. CDR1 is SEHNR and CDR2 is FQNEAQ in the germline V gene (reference sequence). V trimming: 6 bases; J trimming: 6 bases; junction bases outside the gene matches: 14. This CDR3 comprises 17 residues. The CDR3 DNA sequence: TGTGCCAGCAGGGGACCCGGGACTAGCGGGACCCAGACCGAGCAGTACTTC. Translating it yields CASRGPGTSGTQTEQYF.

V is TRBV4-3 and J is TRBJ1-1; D not certain. Trimming left V 1 base short and J 5 bases short, with 14 bases between. Germline V lookup: CDR1 LGHNA, CDR2 YSLEER. CDR3 size: 15 residues. This CDR3 reads CASSQGGTDGTEAFF. The CDR3 bases are TGCGCCAGCAGCCAAGGAGGTACAGATGGGACTGAAGCTTTCTTT.

A single count supports this clone. The CDR3 reads CASSRGQEAYEQYF. CDR3 DNA: TGTGCCAGCAGCCGTGGACAGGAAGCCTACGAGCAGTACTTC. V and J are TRBV5-4 and TRBJ2-7, with TRBD1 matching over 7 bases. With V trimmed by 4 bases and J by 2 bases, 6 bases remained unmatched. This CDR3 spans 14 amino acids. Per germline, CDR1 SGHNT and CDR2 YYREEE (reference sequence).